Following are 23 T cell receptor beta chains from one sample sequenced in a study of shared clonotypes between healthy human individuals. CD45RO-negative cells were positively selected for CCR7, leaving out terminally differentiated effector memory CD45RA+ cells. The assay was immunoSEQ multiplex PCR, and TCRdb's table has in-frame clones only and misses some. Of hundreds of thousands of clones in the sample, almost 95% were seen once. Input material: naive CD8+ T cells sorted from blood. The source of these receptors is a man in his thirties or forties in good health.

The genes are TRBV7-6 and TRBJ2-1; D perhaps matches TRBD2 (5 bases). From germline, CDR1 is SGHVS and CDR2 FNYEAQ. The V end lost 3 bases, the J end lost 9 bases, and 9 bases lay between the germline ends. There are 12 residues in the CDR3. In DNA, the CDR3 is TGTGCCAGCAGCTTTGCGAGCGGTGAGCAGTTCTTC. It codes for CASSFASGEQFF.

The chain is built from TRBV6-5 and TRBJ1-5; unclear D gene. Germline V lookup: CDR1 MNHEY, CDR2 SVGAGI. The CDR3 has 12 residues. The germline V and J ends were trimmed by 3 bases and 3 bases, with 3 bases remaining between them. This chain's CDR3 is CASSYINQPQHF. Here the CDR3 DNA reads TGTGCCAGCAGTTATATCAATCAGCCCCAGCATTTT.

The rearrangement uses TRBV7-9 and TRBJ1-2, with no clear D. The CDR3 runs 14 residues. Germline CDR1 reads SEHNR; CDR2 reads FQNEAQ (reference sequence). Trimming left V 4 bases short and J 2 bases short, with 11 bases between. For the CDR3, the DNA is TGTGCCAGCAGCTCCCTTAGCAGCAACTATGGCTACACCTTC. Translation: CASSSLSSNYGYTF.

The chain's CDR3 is CASSESLVLYEQYF. For the CDR3, the DNA is TGTGCCAGCAGTGAAAGTTTAGTTCTATACGAGCAGTACTTC. This chain joins TRBV2 and TRBJ2-7; D is ambiguous. The CDR3 runs to 14 residues. V lost 2 bases and J lost 4, with 12 bases in between. The germline CDR1 and CDR2 sequences are SNHLY and FYNNEI.

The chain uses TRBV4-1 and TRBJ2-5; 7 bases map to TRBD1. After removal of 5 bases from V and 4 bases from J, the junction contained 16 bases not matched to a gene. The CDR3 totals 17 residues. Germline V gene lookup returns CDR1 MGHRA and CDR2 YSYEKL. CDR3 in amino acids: CASSLTGPGQIGETQYF. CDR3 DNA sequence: TGCGCCAGCAGCTTAACGGGACCGGGACAGATAGGAGAGACCCAGTACTTC.

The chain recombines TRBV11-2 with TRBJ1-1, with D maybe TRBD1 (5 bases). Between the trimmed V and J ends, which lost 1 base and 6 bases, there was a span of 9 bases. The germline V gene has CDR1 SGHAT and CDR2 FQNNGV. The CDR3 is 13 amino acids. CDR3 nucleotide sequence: TGTGCCAGCAGCTTAGCTGAGGGACCTGAAGCTTTCTTT. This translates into CASSLAEGPEAFF.

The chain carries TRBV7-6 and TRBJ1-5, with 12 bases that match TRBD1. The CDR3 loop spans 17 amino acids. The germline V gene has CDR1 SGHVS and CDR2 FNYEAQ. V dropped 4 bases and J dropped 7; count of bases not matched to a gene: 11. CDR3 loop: CASSYAAGTGGRQPQHF. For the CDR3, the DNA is TGTGCCAGCAGCTACGCCGCCGGGACAGGGGGCCGGCAGCCCCAGCATTTT. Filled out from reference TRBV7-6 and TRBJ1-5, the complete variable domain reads GAGVSQSPRYKVTKRGQDVALRCDPISGHVSLYWYRQALGQGPEFLTYFNYEAQQDKSGLPNDRFSAERPEGSISTLTIQRTEQRDSAMYRCASSYAAGTGGRQPQHFGDGTRLSIL.

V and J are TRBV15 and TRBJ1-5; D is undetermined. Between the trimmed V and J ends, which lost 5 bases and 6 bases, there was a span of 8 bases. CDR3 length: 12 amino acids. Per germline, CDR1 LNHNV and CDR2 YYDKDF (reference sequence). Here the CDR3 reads CATSPLGQPQHF. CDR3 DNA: TGTGCCACCAGCCCCTTGGGTCAGCCCCAGCATTTT.

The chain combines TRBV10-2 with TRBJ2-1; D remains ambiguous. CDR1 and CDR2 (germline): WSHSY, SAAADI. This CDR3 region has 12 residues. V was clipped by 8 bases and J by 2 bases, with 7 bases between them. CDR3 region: CASGRPYNEQFF. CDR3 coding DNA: TGCGCCAGCGGGCGCCCCTACAATGAGCAGTTCTTC.

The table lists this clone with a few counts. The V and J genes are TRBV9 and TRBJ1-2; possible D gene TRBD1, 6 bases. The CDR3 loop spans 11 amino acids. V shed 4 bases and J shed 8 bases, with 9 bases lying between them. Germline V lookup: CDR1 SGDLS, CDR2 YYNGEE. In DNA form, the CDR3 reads TGTGCCAGCAGCCTACAGGGAGGCTACACCTTC. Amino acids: CASSLQGGYTF.

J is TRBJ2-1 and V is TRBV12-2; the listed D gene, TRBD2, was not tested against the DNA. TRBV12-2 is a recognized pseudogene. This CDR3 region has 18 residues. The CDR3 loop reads CASRLPYLSGMIYNEQFF. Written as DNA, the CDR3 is TGTGCAAGTCGCCTACCATACCTTAGCGGGATGATCTACAATGAGCAGTTCTTC.

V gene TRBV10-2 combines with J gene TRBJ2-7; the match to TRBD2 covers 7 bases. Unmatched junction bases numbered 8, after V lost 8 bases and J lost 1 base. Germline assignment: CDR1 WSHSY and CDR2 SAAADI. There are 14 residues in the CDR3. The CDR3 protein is CASRGRGPSYEQYF. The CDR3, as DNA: TGCGCCAGCCGTGGGAGGGGTCCATCCTACGAGCAGTACTTC.

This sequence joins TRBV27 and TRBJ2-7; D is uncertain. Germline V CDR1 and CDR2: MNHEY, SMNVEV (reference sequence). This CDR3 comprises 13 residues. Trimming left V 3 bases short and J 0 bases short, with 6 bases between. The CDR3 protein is CASSFNPSYEQYF. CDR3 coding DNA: TGTGCCAGCAGTTTCAACCCCTCCTACGAGCAGTACTTC.

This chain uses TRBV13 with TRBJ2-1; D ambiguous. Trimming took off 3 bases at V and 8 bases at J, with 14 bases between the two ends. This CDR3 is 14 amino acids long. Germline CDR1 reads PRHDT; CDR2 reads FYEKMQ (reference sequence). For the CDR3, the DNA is TGTGCCAGCAGCTTGGATCCCCTGGGCGATGAGCAGTTCTTC. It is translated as CASSLDPLGDEQFF.

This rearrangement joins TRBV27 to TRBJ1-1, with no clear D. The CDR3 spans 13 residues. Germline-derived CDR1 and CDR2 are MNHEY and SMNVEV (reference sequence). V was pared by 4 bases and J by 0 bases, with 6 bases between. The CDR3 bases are TGTGCCAGCAGTTCACATGTGAACACTGAAGCTTTCTTT. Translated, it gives CASSSHVNTEAFF.

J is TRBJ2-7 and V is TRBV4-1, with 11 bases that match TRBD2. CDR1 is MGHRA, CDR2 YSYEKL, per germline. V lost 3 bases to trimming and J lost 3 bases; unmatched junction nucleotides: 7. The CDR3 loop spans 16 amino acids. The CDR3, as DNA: TGCGCCAGCAGCCACGATAGCGGGAGGGCCCACTACGAGCAGTACTTC. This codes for CASSHDSGRAHYEQYF.

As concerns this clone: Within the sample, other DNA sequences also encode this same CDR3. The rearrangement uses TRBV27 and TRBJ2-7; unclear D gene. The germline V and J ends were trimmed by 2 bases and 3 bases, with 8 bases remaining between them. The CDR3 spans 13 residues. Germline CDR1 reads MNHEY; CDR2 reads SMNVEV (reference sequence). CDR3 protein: CASSLGRIYEQYF. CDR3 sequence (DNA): TGTGCCAGCAGTTTAGGCAGAATCTACGAGCAGTACTTC.

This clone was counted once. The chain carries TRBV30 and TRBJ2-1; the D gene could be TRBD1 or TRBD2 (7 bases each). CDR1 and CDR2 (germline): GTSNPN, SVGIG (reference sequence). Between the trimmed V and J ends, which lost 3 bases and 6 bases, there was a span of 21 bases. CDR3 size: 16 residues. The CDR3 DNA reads TGTGCCTGGAGGGGCCAGGGGAGGGGGCTCCTCAATGAGCAGTTCTTC. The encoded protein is CAWRGQGRGLLNEQFF. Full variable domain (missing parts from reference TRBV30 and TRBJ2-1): SQTIHQWPATLVQPVGSPLSLECTVEGTSNPNLYWYRQAAGRGLQLLFYSVGIGQISSEVPQNLSASRPQDRQFILSSKKLLLSDSGFYLCAWRGQGRGLLNEQFFGPGTRLTVL.

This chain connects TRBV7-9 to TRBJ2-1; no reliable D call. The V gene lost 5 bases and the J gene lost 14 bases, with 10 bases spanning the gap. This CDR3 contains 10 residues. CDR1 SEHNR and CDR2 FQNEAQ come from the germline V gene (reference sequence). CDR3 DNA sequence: TGTGCCAGCAGCAAGAAGTGGGAGTTCTTC. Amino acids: CASSKKWEFF.

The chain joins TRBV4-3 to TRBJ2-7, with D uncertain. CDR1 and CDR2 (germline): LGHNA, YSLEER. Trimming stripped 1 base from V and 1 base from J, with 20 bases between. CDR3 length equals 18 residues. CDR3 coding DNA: TGCGCCAGCAGCCAAGGGCCCCCCCCGACATGGCATTCCTACGAGCAGTACTTC. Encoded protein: CASSQGPPPTWHSYEQYF.

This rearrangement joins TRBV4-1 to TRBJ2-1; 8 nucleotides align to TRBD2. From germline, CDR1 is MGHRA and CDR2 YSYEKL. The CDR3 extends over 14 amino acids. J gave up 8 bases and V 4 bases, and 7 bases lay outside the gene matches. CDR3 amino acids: CASSPAGLAHEQFF. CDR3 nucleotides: TGCGCCAGCAGCCCTGCTGGACTAGCCCATGAGCAGTTCTTC.

Written as DNA, the CDR3 is TGTGCCAGCAGCTCTTACTTGGATTCAACGGGCTACACCTTC. Translation: CASSSYLDSTGYTF. The V and J genes are TRBV7-9 and TRBJ1-2; D not resolved. Germline V gene lookup returns CDR1 SEHNR and CDR2 FQNEAQ (reference sequence). V lost 4 bases to trimming and J lost 8 bases, with 17 bases between them. There are 14 residues in the CDR3. The whole variable domain, filled in from reference TRBV7-9 and TRBJ1-2, reads DTGVSQNPRHKITKRGQNVTFRCDPISEHNRLYWYRQTLGQGPEFLTYFQNEAQLEKSRLLSDRFSAERPKGSFSTLEIQRTEQGDSAMYLCASSSYLDSTGYTFGSGTRLTVV.

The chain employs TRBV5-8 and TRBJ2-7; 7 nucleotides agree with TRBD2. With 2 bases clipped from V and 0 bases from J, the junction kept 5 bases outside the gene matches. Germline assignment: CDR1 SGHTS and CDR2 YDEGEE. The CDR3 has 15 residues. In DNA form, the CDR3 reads TGTGCCAGCAGCTTTACAGCGGGGCCCTCCTACGAGCAGTACTTC. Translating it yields CASSFTAGPSYEQYF.